The source of this T cell receptor (beta chain) is a study of shared clonotypes between healthy human individuals. Findings and caveats of the study: Non-shared clonotypes had lower generation probabilities than clonotypes shared by all four sorted-subset donors. With four donors compared, around 5% of naive CD4 clonotypes were shared.

With regard to this clone: The antigen remains unidentified.

TCRdb's copy holds only in-frame clones and misses some; the assay was immunoSEQ multiplex PCR. The table lists over a million clones, approximately 80% of them singletons. Germline lookup yields CDR1 SGHDT and CDR2 YYEEEE. Trimming removed 0 bases from V and 4 bases from J, with 13 bases in between. This CDR3 has 15 amino acids. Source material: memory CD4+ T cells from PBMCs. Indicated subset: CD45RA-negative fraction. The sequence came from a man aged 18 to 29 in good health. Some clones in this sample may be carry-over from other donors' samples. This rearrangement joins TRBV5-6 to TRBJ1-2; D may be TRBD1 (5 bases). The CDR3 here is CASSLAAGKSYGYTF. DNA of the CDR3: TGTGCCAGCAGCTTGGCGGCAGGGAAAAGCTATGGCTACACCTTC. Using reference TRBV5-6 and TRBJ1-2 for the parts outside the CDR3, the full variable domain is DAGVTQSPTHLIKTRGQQVTLRCSPKSGHDTVSWYQQALGQGPQFIFQYYEEEERQRGNFPDRFSGHQFPNYSSELNVNALLLGDSALYLCASSLAAGKSYGYTFGSGTRLTVV.